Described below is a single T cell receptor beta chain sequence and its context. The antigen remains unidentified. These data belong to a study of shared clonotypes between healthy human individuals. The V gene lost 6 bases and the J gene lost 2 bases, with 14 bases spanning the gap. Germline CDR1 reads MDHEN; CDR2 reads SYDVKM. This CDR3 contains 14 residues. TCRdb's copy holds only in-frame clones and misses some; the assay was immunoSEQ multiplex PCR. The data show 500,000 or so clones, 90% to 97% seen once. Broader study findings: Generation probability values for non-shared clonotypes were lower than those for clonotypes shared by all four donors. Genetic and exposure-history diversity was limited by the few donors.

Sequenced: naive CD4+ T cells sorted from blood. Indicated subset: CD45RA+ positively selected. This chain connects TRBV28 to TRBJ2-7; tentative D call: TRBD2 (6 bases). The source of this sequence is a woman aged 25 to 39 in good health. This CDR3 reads CASSRDLPPYEQYF. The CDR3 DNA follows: TGTGCCAGCAGCCGGGACTTGCCCCCCTACGAGCAGTACTTC.